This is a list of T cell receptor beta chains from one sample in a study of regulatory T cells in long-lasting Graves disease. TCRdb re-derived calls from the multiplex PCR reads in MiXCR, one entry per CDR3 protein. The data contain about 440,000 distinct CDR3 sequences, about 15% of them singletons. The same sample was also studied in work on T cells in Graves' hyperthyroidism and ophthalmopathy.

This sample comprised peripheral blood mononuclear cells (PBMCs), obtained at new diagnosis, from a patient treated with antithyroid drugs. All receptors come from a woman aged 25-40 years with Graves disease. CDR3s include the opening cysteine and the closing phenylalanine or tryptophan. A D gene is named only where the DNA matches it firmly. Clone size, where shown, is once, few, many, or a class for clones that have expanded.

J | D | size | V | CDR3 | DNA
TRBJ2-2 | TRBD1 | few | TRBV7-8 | CASSVTGQTTGELFF | TGTGCCAGCAGCGTGACGGGACAGACGACCGGGGAGCTGTTTTTT
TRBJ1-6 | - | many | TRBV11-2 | CASSLGAATNSPLHF | TGTGCCAGCAGCTTAGGGGCAGCCACCAATTCACCCCTCCACTTT
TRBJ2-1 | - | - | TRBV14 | CASSQARGIVGDEQFF | TGTGCCAGCAGCCAAGCCAGAGGAATCGTAGGGGATGAGCAGTTCTTC
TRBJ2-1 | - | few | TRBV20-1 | CSAKLPEQFF | TGCAGTGCCAAGCTCCCGGAGCAGTTCTTC
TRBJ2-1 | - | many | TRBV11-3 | CASSLDLQSSYNEQFF | TGTGCCAGCAGCTTAGATCTGCAAAGCTCCTACAATGAGCAGTTCTTC
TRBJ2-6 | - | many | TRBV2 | CASRHPSGANVLTF | TGTGCCAGCAGGCACCCCTCTGGGGCCAACGTCCTGACTTTC
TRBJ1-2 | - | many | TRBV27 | CASMGSSRYGYTF | TGTGCCAGCATGGGCAGCTCGCGCTATGGCTACACCTTC
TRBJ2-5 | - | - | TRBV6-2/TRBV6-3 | CASSVTGDQRDPF | TGTGCCAGCAGTGTGACGGGAGATCAAAGGGACCCCTTC
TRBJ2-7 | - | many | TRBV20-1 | CSARVPVLGSEQYF | TGCAGTGCTAGAGTCCCGGTCCTGGGTTCTGAGCAGTACTTC
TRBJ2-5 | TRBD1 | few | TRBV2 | CASRGDSQRETQYF | TGTGCCAGCAGGGGGGACAGCCAGCGGGAGACCCAGTACTTC
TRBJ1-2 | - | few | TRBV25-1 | CASASKTYGYTF | TGTGCCAGCGCGTCGAAGACTTATGGCTACACCTTC
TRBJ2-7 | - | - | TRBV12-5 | CASGSTRGPTYEQYF | TGTGCTAGTGGTTCGACCCGTGGGCCAACCTACGAGCAGTACTTC
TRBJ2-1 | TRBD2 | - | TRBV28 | CASSLAAGETAEQFF | TGTGCCAGCAGTTTAGCAGCGGGAGAGACCGCTGAGCAGTTCTTC
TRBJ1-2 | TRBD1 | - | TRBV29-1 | CSVQGRKGAGYGYTF | TGCAGCGTCCAAGGGCGGAAGGGGGCGGGCTATGGCTACACCTTC
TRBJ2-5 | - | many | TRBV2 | CASSRQLSETQYF | TGTGCCAGCAGTCGCCAGTTATCCGAGACCCAGTACTTC
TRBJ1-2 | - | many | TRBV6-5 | CASSSGILGRSYGYTF | TGTGCCAGCAGTTCCGGCATCTTGGGAAGATCGTATGGCTACACCTTC
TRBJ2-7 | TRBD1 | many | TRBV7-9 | CASSLGQGGQYF | TGTGCCAGCAGCTTAGGACAGGGTGGGCAGTACTTC
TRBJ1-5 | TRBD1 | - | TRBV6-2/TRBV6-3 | CASSPGRDSINQPQHF | TGTGCCAGCAGTCCTGGCCGGGACAGCATCAATCAGCCCCAGCATTTT
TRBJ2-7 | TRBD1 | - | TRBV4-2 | CASSQGETGRDEQYF | TGTGCCAGCAGCCAAGGAGAGACAGGGCGCGACGAGCAGTACTTC
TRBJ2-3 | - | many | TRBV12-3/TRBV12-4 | CASSFGRADTQYF | TGTGCCAGCAGTTTTGGCCGTGCAGATACGCAGTATTTT
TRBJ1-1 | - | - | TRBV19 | CASSSQGTLMNTEAFF | TGTGCCAGTAGTTCACAGGGTACCTTAATGAACACTGAAGCTTTCTTT
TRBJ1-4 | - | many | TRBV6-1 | CASNQGGGEKLFF | TGTGCCAGCAACCAGGGAGGAGGTGAAAAACTGTTTTTT
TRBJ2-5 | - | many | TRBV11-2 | CASSLIGGIGSAETQYF | TGTGCCAGCAGCTTAATTGGGGGCATTGGTTCTGCGGAGACCCAGTACTTC
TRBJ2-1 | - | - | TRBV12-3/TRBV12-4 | CASTASTNEQLF | TGTGCCAGCACGGCTAGCACGAATGAGCAGCTCTTC
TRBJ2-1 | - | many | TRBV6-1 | CASRSTGVSYNEQFF | TGTGCCAGCAGGTCGACGGGAGTCTCCTACAATGAGCAGTTCTTC
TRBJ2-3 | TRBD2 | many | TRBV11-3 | CASSFKALAGTDTQYF | TGTGCCAGCAGCTTTAAAGCCCTAGCGGGCACAGATACGCAGTATTTT
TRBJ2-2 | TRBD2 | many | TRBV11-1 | CASSLGLAGGPDGELFF | TGTGCCAGCAGCTTGGGACTAGCGGGAGGGCCGGACGGGGAGCTGTTTTTT
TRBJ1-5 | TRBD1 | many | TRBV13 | CASSFGTDSNQPQHF | TGTGCCAGCAGCTTCGGGACAGATAGCAATCAGCCCCAGCATTTT
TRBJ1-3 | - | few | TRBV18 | CASSPRGNTIYF | TGTGCCAGCTCACCACGGGGAAACACCATATATTTT
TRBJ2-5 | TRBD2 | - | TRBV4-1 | CASSQGLREGPETQYF | TGCGCCAGCAGCCAGGGCTTGCGGGAGGGCCCTGAGACCCAGTACTTC
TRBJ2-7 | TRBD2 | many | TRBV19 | CASRAGASEYEQYF | TGTGCCAGTCGAGCGGGAGCCAGTGAATACGAGCAGTACTTC
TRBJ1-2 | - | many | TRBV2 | CASSETRTLYTF | TGTGCCAGCAGTGAAACAAGGACCCTATACACCTTC
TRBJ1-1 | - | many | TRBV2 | CASSEGRQRNTEAFF | TGTGCCAGCAGTGAAGGGAGACAACGGAACACTGAAGCTTTCTTT
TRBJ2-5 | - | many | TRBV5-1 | CASSRGGGNQETQYF | TGCGCCAGCAGCCGAGGGGGAGGTAACCAAGAGACCCAGTACTTC
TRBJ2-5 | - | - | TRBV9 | CASSKVPQEQETQYF | TGTGCCAGCAGCAAAGTTCCCCAGGAGCAAGAGACCCAGTACTTC
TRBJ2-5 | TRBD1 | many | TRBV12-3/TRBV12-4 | CASSGQGVRETQYF | TGTGCCAGCAGTGGACAGGGGGTGAGGGAGACCCAGTACTTC
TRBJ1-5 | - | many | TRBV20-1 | CSASVAGNQPQHF | TGCAGTGCTAGCGTCGCGGGGAATCAGCCCCAGCATTTT
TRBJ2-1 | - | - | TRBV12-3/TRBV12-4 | CASGADEQFF | TGTGCCAGCGGGGCCGATGAGCAGTTCTTC
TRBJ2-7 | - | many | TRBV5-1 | CASSLVTGWTYEQYF | TGCGCCAGCAGCTTGGTGACAGGATGGACCTACGAGCAGTACTTC
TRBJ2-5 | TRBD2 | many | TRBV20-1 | CSATLAGVVETQYF | TGCAGTGCTACTTTGGCGGGAGTAGTAGAGACCCAGTACTTC
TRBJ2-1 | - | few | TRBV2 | CASSDRTHYNEQFF | TGTGCCAGCAGTGATCGCACCCATTACAATGAGCAGTTCTTC